The 5 T cell receptor beta chains below come from one sample, sequenced in a study of tumor-infiltrating lymphocytes in oesophageal squamous cell carcinoma. From the PCR reads, TCRdb called clonotypes with MiXCR, one entry per CDR3 protein. The repertoire has under 20,000 distinct CDR3 sequences, approximately 40% of them found once; the top ten carry 6.8%. Material for sequencing was blood. All receptors derive from a male donor with esophageal squamous cell carcinoma.

As to this clonotype: Sequence at one end of the junction differs from germline and may be a read error. This chain joins TRBV7-6 and TRBJ1-6, with no clear D. From germline, CDR1 is SGHVS and CDR2 FNYEAQ. The CDR3 contains 13 residues. The CDR3 region is CASSLGGMGKENF. Here the CDR3 DNA reads TGTGCCAGCAGCTTAGGGGGAATGGGGAAGGAGAATTTT.

In its sample, this clonotype was seen many times. The chain links TRBV5-1 to TRBJ2-7, with D possibly TRBD1 on 6 matching bases. The germline gives CDR1 SGHRS, CDR2 YFSETQ. This CDR3 has 13 residues. The V end lost 0 bases, the J end lost 8 bases, and 12 bases lay between the germline ends. CDR3 amino acids: CASSLVDSFKQYF. CDR3 DNA sequence: TGCGCCAGCAGCTTGGTGGACAGTTTCAAGCAGTACTTC.

This clonotype has ten or more counts. The chain has TRBV24-1 and TRBJ2-1; D unresolved. V lost 8 bases and J 5 bases, leaving 9 bases between the germline ends. This CDR3 comprises 12 residues. The germline gives CDR1 KGHDR, CDR2 SFDVKD. CDR3: CATNSEHNEQFF. CDR3 in DNA: TGTGCCACCAATTCGGAGCACAATGAGCAGTTCTTC.

V is TRBV20-1 and J is TRBJ2-4; the match to TRBD2 covers 8 bases. The DNA matches TRBJ2-1 better at its end, which makes the J call doubtful. CDR3 length equals 15 residues. CDR1 is DFQATT and CDR2 is SNEGSKA in the germline V gene (reference sequence). DNA for the CDR3: TGCAGTGCTAGAGGTCCCGCACTAGCGGTAGATGAGCAGTTCTTC. Translating it yields CSARGPALAVDEQFF.

On this clonotype: One end of the junction varies from germline; a read error may be responsible. The chain recombines TRBV7-8 with TRBJ2-4, with a possible D match to TRBD1 (5 bases). The V gene's germline CDR1 is SGHVS and CDR2 FQNEAQ. The CDR3 loop spans 13 amino acids. The CDR3 protein is CASSLGQHYEQYF. In nucleotides, the CDR3 is TGTGCCAGCAGCTTAGGACAGCACTACGAGCAGTACTTT.